The rows below give T cell receptor beta chains drawn from one sample of a study of cytomegalovirus exposure and HLA in healthy donors. The protocol was immunoSEQ multiplex PCR, while the TCRdb copy is restricted to in-frame clones and leaves out a portion. The data contain around 170,000 clones, 65% to 85% of them singletons. Sequenced input: PBMCs. The receptors stem from a man aged 50 to 60 in good health and CMV-seronegative. Each CDR3 is given with its conserved first and last residue. A D gene is named only where the DNA matches it firmly. Only some rows state a clone size, as once, few, many or a class for expanded clones.

NA	TRBV21-1	TRBJ1-4	NA	TGTGCCAGCAGCAAAGAAGGGACTCCTAATGAAAAACTGTTTTTT	CASSKEGTPNEKLFF
NA	TRBV2	TRBJ2-1	NA	TGTGCCAGTAGGAAGATAGGGGGTCATAATGAGCAGTTCTTC	CASRKIGGHNEQFF
few	TRBV30	TRBJ1-2	NA	TGTGCCTGGAAGAGGGGGAGCTACACCTTC	CAWKRGSYTF
NA	TRBV6-1	TRBJ1-3	NA	TGTGCCAGCAGTGAGACAGACGGAAACACCATATATTTT	CASSETDGNTIYF
NA	TRBV25-1	TRBJ2-1	NA	TGTGCCAGCAGTGAGCGGGGGCGATACAATGAGCAGTTCTTC	CASSERGRYNEQFF
NA	TRBV2	TRBJ2-1	TRBD2	TGTGCCAGCCTACCCCTGACTAGCGGGAACAATGAGCAGTTCTTC	CASLPLTSGNNEQFF
NA	TRBV5-6	TRBJ2-3	TRBD2	TGTGCCAGCAGCTTAGCGGGGGGGACAGATACGCAGTATTTT	CASSLAGGTDTQYF
NA	TRBV18	TRBJ2-7	TRBD1	TGTGCCAGCTCATCAGGGGGCCCCGAGCAGTACTTC	CASSSGGPEQYF
NA	TRBV7-3	TRBJ1-1	TRBD1	TGTGCCAGCAGCCCGACAGGGGGCCACACTGAAGCTTTCTTT	CASSPTGGHTEAFF
NA	TRBV4-1	TRBJ1-5	NA	TGCGCCAGCAGCCAAAACACAGGGAGCAATCAGCCCCAGCATTTT	CASSQNTGSNQPQHF
NA	TRBV7-2	TRBJ2-6	TRBD1	TGTGCCAGCAGCTCTCAGGGGGCGTCTGGGGCCAACGTCCTGACTTTC	CASSSQGASGANVLTF
NA	TRBV6-5	TRBJ1-2	TRBD1	TGTGCCACCCTCCGGTACCTAGGACAGGGTTTTGGCTACACCTTC	CATLRYLGQGFGYTF
few	TRBV18	TRBJ2-5	NA	TGTGCCAGCTCACCAGTCCGAACGGCCACGCAGGGGGAGACCCAGTACTTC	CASSPVRTATQGETQYF
NA	TRBV6-6	TRBJ2-1	NA	TGTGCCAGCAGTTACCCCCGCGCTGCCGCCTACAATGAGCAGTTCTTC	CASSYPRAAAYNEQFF
NA	TRBV5-3	TRBJ1-5	NA	TGTGCCAGAAGCGCTGGACTGGCTGACCAGCCCCAGCATTTT	CARSAGLADQPQHF
NA	TRBV7-9	TRBJ1-5	NA	TGTGCCAGCGGAACAGATAGCAATCAGCCCCAGCATTTT	CASGTDSNQPQHF
NA	TRBV5-1	TRBJ2-4	TRBD2	TGCGCCAGCAGCTTCAAACCGGGACTAGCGGATTTAGCCAAAAACATTCAGTACTTC	CASSFKPGLADLAKNIQYF
NA	TRBV4-1	TRBJ1-2	NA	TGCGCCAGCAGCCAACAGACAGCTAACTATGGCTACACCTTC	CASSQQTANYGYTF
NA	TRBV10-3	TRBJ2-1	NA	TGTGCCACCCTGACAGCCTTTAATGAGCAGTTCTTC	CATLTAFNEQFF
NA	TRBV9	TRBJ2-5	TRBD2	TGTGCCAGCAGCGTAGTGGGGGAGGGGGAGACCCAGTACTTC	CASSVVGEGETQYF
NA	TRBV2	TRBJ1-6	NA	TGTGCCAGCAGACTTACCGGGTGGGATTCACCCCTCCACTTT	CASRLTGWDSPLHF
NA	TRBV25-1	TRBJ1-2	NA	TGTGCCAGCAGTGAATATTTAACAGGCGGCTACACCTTC	CASSEYLTGGYTF
NA	TRBV19	TRBJ2-1	NA	TGTGCCAGTACCTTTAGCTCCTACAATGAGCAGTTCTTC	CASTFSSYNEQFF
NA	TRBV5-6	TRBJ1-2	NA	TGTGCCAGCAGCTCAGACCTGACAGCCCTCTATGGCTACACCTTC	CASSSDLTALYGYTF
NA	TRBV11-2	TRBJ1-1	TRBD1	TGTGCCAGCAGCTTCAGGGGGCAATCTGAAGCTTTCTTT	CASSFRGQSEAFF
NA	TRBV27	TRBJ2-7	NA	TGTGCCAGCAGACCCATCCAGGGGGGCTACGAGCAGTACTTC	CASRPIQGGYEQYF